The present T cell receptor beta chain was sequenced within a study of blood T cell repertoires in COVID-19. The overall study: Samples came from the United States, Italy and Spain, spanning acute and convalescent COVID-19. PBMCs, B-cell-depleted T cells, or T cells provided the cDNA or gDNA that made up the material.

V was trimmed by 2 bases and J by 6 bases, leaving 8 bases between them. CDR3 length: 12 residues. The V gene's germline CDR1 is GTSNPN and CDR2 SVGIG (reference sequence). Per the original data handling: Amplification of reference gene primers provided the estimated nucleated cell counts. Assay used: immunoSEQ multiplex PCR; TCRdb lists only in-frame clones, some missing. D and trimming come from the DNA, and the V and J calls and clone size come from that table. Of some 180,000 clones in the sample, nearly 90% were seen once. The origin of this receptor is a man in his 60s with active or convalescent COVID-19. The chain uses TRBV30 and TRBJ2-1; D not resolved. Sequences were obtained from peripheral blood. The CDR3 DNA reads TGTGCCTGGAGTCCCGGAGTCAATGAGCAGTTCTTC. Amino acids: CAWSPGVNEQFF.